The rows below give T cell receptor beta chains drawn from one sample of a study of blood T cell repertoires in COVID-19. Produced via immunoSEQ multiplex PCR; TCRdb's table is partial and in-frame only. The table records approximately 110,000 clones, around four fifths of them present only once. What was sequenced was peripheral blood. These receptors all stem from a woman aged 70-85 years with acute or convalescent COVID-19. The CDR3 runs from the conserved cysteine through the conserved F or W.

v_call	j_call	cdr3_aa
TRBV6-5	TRBJ1-5	CASSRQGEGNQPQHF
TRBV28	TRBJ1-2	CASSSRPGQGTLGYTF
TRBV7-3	TRBJ2-5	CASSPGLAGGETQYF
TRBV5-4	TRBJ1-1	CASSPAGGLLGTEAFF
TRBV7-9	TRBJ2-7	CASSLGGGSTYEQYF
TRBV7-2	TRBJ1-2	CASSFTGVSSYGYTF
TRBV6-1	TRBJ2-7	CASSERYSSYEQYF
TRBV5-5	TRBJ2-3	CASSPGSADTQYF
TRBV13	TRBJ1-2	CASSWGGRQSRGYTF
TRBV7-6	TRBJ2-2	CASSLVSTGELFF
TRBV6-5	TRBJ1-3	CAIERALSSGNTIYF
TRBV28	TRBJ2-4	CASSPQGTWDKNIQYF
TRBV5-1	TRBJ2-7	CASSPSTSGRARVDYEQYF
TRBV19	TRBJ2-3	CASSITPGQGTDTQYF
TRBV5-1	TRBJ2-2	CASSFNSANTGELFF
TRBV28	TRBJ2-2	CASSLTSGLQTGELFF
TRBV6-5	TRBJ2-7	CASSSPREQYF
TRBV11-2	TRBJ2-7	CASSLGRPGQISYEQYF
TRBV7-2	TRBJ1-1	CASSLEGVGAEAFF
TRBV5-1	TRBJ2-3	CASSLDPSGRPTDTQYF
TRBV28	TRBJ2-1	CASTPQGSGRSEQFF
TRBV6-5	TRBJ1-6	CASSYRPGQGQSPLHF
TRBV5-4	TRBJ2-1	CASSAVNQGRYNEQFF
TRBV6-5	TRBJ2-2	CASTRQGKTGELFF
TRBV28	TRBJ2-7	CASRPGQRIYEQYF
TRBV6-1	TRBJ2-1	CASSEAGTSGMDEQFF
TRBV24-1	TRBJ2-3	CATSGSPGLAVSTDTQYF
TRBV5-8	TRBJ2-7	CASSGPYEQYF
TRBV19	TRBJ2-6	CASSSEGAGANVLTF
TRBV6-5	TRBJ2-7	CASSADRDHEQYF
TRBV16	TRBJ1-5	CASMTGGQNQPQHF
TRBV29-1	TRBJ2-7	CSVEDRGSFSYEQYF
TRBV19	TRBJ1-1	CASRDSLNTEAFF
TRBV28	TRBJ1-2	CASLQDTNYGYTF
TRBV4-1	TRBJ2-3	CASSQEEFSTDTQYF
TRBV5-5	TRBJ2-7	CASSLEAGGGYEQYF
TRBV20-1	TRBJ2-1	CSASKREGLQEQFF
TRBV10-2	TRBJ2-2	CASRPTGSGELFF
TRBV7-2	TRBJ2-7	CASSLEADSRREQYF
TRBV2	TRBJ2-2	CASGRLWTGELFF
TRBV10-3	TRBJ1-2	CAISERRQGRKNYGYTF
TRBV9	TRBJ1-4	CASSPTGTDNEKLFF
TRBV9	TRBJ1-1	CASSVATDTEAFF
TRBV4-1	TRBJ2-5	CASSQGQAGTQYF
TRBV19	TRBJ2-3	CASSPGLAGTDTQYF
TRBV2	TRBJ2-7	CASSKGDRGNSYYEQYF
TRBV7-6	TRBJ1-1	CASSGTADTEAFF
TRBV3-1/TRBV3-2	TRBJ1-6	CASSHEYSPLHF